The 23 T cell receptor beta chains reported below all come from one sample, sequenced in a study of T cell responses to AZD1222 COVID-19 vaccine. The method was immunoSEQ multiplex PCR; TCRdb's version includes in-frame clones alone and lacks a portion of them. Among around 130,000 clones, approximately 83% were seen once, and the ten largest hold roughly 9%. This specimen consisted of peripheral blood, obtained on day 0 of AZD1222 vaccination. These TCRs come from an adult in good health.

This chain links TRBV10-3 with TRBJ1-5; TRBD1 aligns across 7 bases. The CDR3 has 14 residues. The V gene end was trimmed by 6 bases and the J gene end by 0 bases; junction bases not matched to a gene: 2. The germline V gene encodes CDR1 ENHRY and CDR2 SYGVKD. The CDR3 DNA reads TGTGCCATCAGCGACAGGGATAGCAATCAGCCCCAGCATTTT. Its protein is CAISDRDSNQPQHF.

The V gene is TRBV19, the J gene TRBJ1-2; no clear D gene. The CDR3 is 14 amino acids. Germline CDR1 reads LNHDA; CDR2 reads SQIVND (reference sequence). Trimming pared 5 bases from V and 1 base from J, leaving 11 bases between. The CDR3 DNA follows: TGTGCCAGTAGTCCCACCGAGAATAACTATGGCTACACCTTC. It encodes CASSPTENNYGYTF.

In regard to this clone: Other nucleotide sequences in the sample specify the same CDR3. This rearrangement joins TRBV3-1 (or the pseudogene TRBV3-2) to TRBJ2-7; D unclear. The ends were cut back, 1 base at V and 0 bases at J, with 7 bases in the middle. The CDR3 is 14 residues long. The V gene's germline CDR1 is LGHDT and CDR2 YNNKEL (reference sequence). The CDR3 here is CASSQVASSYEQYF. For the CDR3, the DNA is TGTGCCAGCAGCCAAGTCGCCTCCTCCTACGAGCAGTACTTC.

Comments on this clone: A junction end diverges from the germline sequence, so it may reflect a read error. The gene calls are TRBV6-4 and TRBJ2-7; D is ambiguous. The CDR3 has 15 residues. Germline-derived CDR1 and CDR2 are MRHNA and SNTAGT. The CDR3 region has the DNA TGTGCCAGCAGTGACCTCCGATCGGATTCCTCCGAGCAGTACTTC. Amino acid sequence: CASSDLRSDSSEQYF.

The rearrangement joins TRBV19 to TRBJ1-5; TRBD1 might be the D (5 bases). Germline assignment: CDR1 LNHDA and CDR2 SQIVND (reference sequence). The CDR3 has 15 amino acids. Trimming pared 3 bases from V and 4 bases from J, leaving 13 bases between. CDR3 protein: CASSILQGANQPQHF. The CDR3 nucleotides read TGTGCCAGTAGTATTCTTCAGGGCGCGAATCAGCCCCAGCATTTT.

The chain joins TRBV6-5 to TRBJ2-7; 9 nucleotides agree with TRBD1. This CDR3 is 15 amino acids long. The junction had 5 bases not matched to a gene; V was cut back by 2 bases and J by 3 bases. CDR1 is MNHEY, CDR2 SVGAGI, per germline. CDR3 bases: TGTGCCAGCAGTTACAACCCGGGACAGGGCTACGAGCAGTACTTC. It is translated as CASSYNPGQGYEQYF.

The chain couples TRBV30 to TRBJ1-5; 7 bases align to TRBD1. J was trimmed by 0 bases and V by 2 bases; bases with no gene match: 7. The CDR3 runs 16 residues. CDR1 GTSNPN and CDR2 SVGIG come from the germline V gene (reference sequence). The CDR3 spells CAWSLGTAHSNQPQHF. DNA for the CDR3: TGTGCCTGGAGTCTAGGGACAGCACATAGCAATCAGCCCCAGCATTTT. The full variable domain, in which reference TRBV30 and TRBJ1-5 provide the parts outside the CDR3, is SQTIHQWPATLVQPVGSPLSLECTVEGTSNPNLYWYRQAAGRGLQLLFYSVGIGQISSEVPQNLSASRPQDRQFILSSKKLLLSDSGFYLCAWSLGTAHSNQPQHFGDGTRLSIL.

The CDR3 bases are TGTGCCAGCAGTTCCGGGACACGGTATAATTCACCCCTCCACTTT. Its protein is CASSSGTRYNSPLHF. This chain connects TRBV6-6 to TRBJ1-6, with a possible D match to TRBD1 (6 bases). The CDR3 loop spans 15 amino acids. Trimming stripped 4 bases from V and 4 bases from J, with 11 bases between. Germline loops: CDR1 MNHNY, CDR2 SVGAGI (reference sequence).

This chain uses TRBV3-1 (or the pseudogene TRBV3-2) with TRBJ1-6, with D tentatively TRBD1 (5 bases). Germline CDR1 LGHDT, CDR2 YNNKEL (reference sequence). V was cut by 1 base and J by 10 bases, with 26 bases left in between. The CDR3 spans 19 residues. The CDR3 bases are TGTGCCAGCAGCCAAGTATTTGGCAGGGCTCTGGAGGGTATCTCACCCCTCCACTTT. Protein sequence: CASSQVFGRALEGISPLHF.

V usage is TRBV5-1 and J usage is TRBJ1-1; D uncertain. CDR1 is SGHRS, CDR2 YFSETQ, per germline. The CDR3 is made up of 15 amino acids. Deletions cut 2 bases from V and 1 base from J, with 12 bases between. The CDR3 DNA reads TGCGCCAGCAGCTTCTTCGGGGAACGGAACACTGAAGCTTTCTTT. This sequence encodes CASSFFGERNTEAFF.

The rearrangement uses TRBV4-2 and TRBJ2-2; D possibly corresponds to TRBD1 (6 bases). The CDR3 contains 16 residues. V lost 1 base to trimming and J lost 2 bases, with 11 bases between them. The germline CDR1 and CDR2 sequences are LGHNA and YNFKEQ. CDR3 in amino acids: CASSQGQVVNTGELFF. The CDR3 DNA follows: TGTGCCAGCAGCCAAGGACAGGTAGTTAACACCGGGGAGCTGTTTTTT.

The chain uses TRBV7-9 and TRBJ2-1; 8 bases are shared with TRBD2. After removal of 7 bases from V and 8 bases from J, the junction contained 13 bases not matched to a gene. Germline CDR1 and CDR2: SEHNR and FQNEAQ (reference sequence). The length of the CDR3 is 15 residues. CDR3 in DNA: TGTGCCAGCACCGTTTACTTCGGGACTAGAGATGAGCAGTTCTTC. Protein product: CASTVYFGTRDEQFF.

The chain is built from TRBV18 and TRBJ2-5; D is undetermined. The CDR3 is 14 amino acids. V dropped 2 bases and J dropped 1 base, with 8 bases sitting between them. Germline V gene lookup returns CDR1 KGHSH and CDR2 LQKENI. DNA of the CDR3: TGTGCCAGCTCACCATCGCCAGGCCAAGAGACCCAGTACTTC. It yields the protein CASSPSPGQETQYF.

CDR3 sequence (DNA): TGTGCCAGCAGCTCCACCTTGGGCTCACCCCTCCACTTT. Residues: CASSSTLGSPLHF. This chain connects TRBV7-3 to TRBJ1-6; D uncertain. The ends were cut back, 4 bases at V and 10 bases at J, with 11 bases in the middle. The CDR3 has 13 amino acids. Germline V lookup: CDR1 SGHTA, CDR2 FQGTGA.

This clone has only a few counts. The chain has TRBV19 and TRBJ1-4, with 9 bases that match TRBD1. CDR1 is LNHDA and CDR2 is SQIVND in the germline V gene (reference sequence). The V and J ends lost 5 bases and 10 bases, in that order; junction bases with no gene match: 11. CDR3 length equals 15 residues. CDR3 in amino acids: CASSSHRGRFTKLFF. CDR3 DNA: TGTGCCAGTAGTTCCCACAGGGGGCGATTTACAAAACTGTTTTTT.

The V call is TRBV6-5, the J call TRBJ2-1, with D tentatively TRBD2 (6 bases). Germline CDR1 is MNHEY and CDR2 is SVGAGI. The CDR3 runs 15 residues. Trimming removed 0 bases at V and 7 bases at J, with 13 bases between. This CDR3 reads CASSYSGGGINEQFF. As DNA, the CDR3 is TGTGCCAGCAGTTACTCCGGGGGAGGCATAAATGAGCAGTTCTTC.

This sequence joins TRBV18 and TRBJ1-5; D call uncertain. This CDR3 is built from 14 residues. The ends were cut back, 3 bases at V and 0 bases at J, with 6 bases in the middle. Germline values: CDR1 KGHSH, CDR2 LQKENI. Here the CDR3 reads CASSPTNSNQPQHF. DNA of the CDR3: TGTGCCAGCTCACCGACGAATAGCAATCAGCCCCAGCATTTT.

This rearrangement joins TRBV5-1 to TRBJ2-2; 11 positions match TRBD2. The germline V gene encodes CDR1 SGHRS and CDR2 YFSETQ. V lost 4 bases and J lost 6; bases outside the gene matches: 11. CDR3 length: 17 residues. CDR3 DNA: TGCGCCAGCAGCCCGCTAACTAGCGGGAGTATCCCCGGGGAGCTGTTTTTT. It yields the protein CASSPLTSGSIPGELFF.

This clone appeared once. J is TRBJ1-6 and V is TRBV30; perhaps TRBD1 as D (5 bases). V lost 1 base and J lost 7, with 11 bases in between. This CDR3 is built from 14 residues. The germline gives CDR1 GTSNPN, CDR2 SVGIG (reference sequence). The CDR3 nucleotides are TGTGCCTGGAGTGGGGGGATAGGGAATTCACCCCTCCACTTT. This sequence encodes CAWSGGIGNSPLHF.

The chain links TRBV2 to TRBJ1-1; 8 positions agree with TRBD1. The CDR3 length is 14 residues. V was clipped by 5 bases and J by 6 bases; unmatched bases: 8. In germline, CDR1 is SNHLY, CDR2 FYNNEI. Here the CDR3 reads CASSNGQGGPEAFF. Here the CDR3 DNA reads TGTGCCAGCAGTAATGGACAGGGAGGCCCTGAAGCTTTCTTT.

DNA for the CDR3: TGTGCCAGTAGTAAGCAAGAGACCCAGTACTTC. Its protein product is CASSKQETQYF. The chain joins TRBV19 to TRBJ2-5, with D unclear. Between the trimmed V and J ends, which lost 4 bases and 2 bases, there was a span of 2 bases. Germline CDR1 reads LNHDA; CDR2 reads SQIVND (reference sequence). This CDR3 has 11 residues.

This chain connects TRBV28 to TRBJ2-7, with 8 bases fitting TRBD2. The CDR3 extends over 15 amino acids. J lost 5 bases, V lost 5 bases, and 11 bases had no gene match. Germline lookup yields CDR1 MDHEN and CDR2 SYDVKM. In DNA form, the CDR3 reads TGTGCCAGCAGTCCGCCCGGCGGGGGGCGCCACGAGCAGTACTTC. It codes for CASSPPGGGRHEQYF.

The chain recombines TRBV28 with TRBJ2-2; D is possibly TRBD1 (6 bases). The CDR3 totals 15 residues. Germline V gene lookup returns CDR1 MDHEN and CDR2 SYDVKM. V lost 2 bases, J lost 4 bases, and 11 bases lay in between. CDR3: CASSLGQYATGELFF. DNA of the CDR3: TGTGCCAGCAGTTTAGGACAGTATGCCACCGGGGAGCTGTTTTTT.